This T cell receptor (beta chain) was captured by sequencing in a study of response to subunit inactivated influenza vaccine. From germline, CDR1 is DFQATT and CDR2 SNEGSKA (reference sequence). Trimming stripped 5 bases from V and 4 bases from J, with 18 bases between. The CDR3 loop spans 15 amino acids. TCRdb itself ran the RT-PCR reads through MiXCR, one entry per CDR3 protein. Among about 780,000 distinct CDR3 sequences, approximately 17% were seen once, and the ten largest hold about 11%. The chain links TRBV20-1 to TRBJ1-5, with D possibly matching TRBD1 (6 bases). The sample here was PBMCs from blood, taken roughly 5 days after vaccination. The receptor's source is a man aged 50 to 60 who received an inactivated influenza vaccine. The CDR3 here is CSASSGQLLNQPQHF. Here the CDR3 DNA reads TGCAGTGCTTCCTCCGGACAGCTTCTAAATCAGCCCCAGCATTTT.